Shown below are 30 T cell receptor beta chains from a single sample sequenced in a study of vaccination and CD4 T cells after COVID-19. The antigens of these receptors remain unknown. Treatment described: approximately nine-day PBMC culture with coronavirus spike peptide pools or control peptides (ViraFEST assay). Cultured CD4+ T cells had their DNA profiled by the Oncomine TCR Beta short-read assay. Each CDR3 protein gets one entry after TCRdb re-called the PCR reads with MiXCR. The sample lists roughly 14,000 distinct CDR3 sequences, roughly three fifths seen once, with 9.5% to 15% in the top ten. Sequenced input: CD4+ T cells from blood, cultured in vitro. Every receptor here comes from a human donor who had recovered from COVID-19.

In DNA form, the CDR3 reads TGTGCCAGTAGTATAGAGGGAGGTGGAACTGAAGCTTTCTTT. This translates into CASSIEGGGTEAFF. The chain is built from TRBV19 and TRBJ1-1; D not certain. The CDR3 runs to 14 residues. Per the germline V gene, CDR1 is LNHDA and CDR2 is SQIVND (reference sequence). Trimming took off 0 bases at V and 5 bases at J, with 10 bases between the two ends.

This chain uses TRBV20-1 with TRBJ2-5, with 14 bases identical to TRBD2. This CDR3 spans 15 amino acids. The germline gives CDR1 DFQATT, CDR2 SNEGSKA (reference sequence). After removal of 5 bases from V and 4 bases from J, the junction contained 6 bases not matched to a gene. CDR3: CSAPLGTSGGETQYF. In DNA, the CDR3 is TGCAGTGCTCCCTTGGGGACTAGCGGGGGAGAGACCCAGTACTTC.

In nucleotides, the CDR3 is TGCAGTGCTCCAGTTAGCGGGAGTCTGGATACGCAGTATTTT. Translation gives CSAPVSGSLDTQYF. V and J are TRBV20-1 and TRBJ2-3, with 9 bases aligning to TRBD2. Germline loops: CDR1 DFQATT, CDR2 SNEGSKA (reference sequence). V trimming: 5 bases; J trimming: 6 bases; junction bases outside the gene matches: 9. The CDR3 has 14 residues.

The chain recombines TRBV28 with TRBJ1-3, with D unclear. Trimming took off 5 bases at V and 0 bases at J, with 8 bases between the two ends. From germline, CDR1 is MDHEN and CDR2 SYDVKM. The CDR3 is 14 amino acids. CDR3 coding DNA: TGTGCCAGCAGTCTGGACTTCTCTGGAAACACCATATATTTT. Translated, it gives CASSLDFSGNTIYF.

In this sample, this clonotype turned up a few times. V is TRBV20-1 and J is TRBJ1-3, with 7 bases that match TRBD1. Germline V lookup: CDR1 DFQATT, CDR2 SNEGSKA (reference sequence). There are 14 residues in the CDR3. J lost 2 bases, V lost 2 bases, and 3 bases had no gene match. The CDR3: CSARTGDPGNTIYF. The CDR3 DNA reads as TGCAGTGCTAGAACAGGGGATCCTGGAAACACCATATATTTT.

This rearrangement joins TRBV21-1 to TRBJ2-7. TRBV21-1 is reported as a pseudogene. This CDR3 spans 12 amino acids. As DNA, the CDR3 is TGTGCCAGCAGCAAAGTTAGTTACGAGCAGTACTTC. This codes for CASSKVSYEQYF.

The chain joins TRBV6-5 to TRBJ2-5; the D is unclear. V lost 2 bases and J lost 3, with 13 bases in between. Looked up from germline, CDR1 is MNHEY and CDR2 is SVGAGI. CDR3 length: 15 amino acids. The DNA for the CDR3 is TGTGCCAGCAGTTACCGGTTGGGTTACGAAGAGACCCAGTACTTC. Protein sequence: CASSYRLGYEETQYF.

The J gene is TRBJ1-3, the V gene TRBV25-1; D is undetermined. Trimming removed 1 base from V and 3 bases from J, with 7 bases in between. Germline V lookup: CDR1 MGHDK, CDR2 SYGVNS. The CDR3 spans 14 residues. CDR3 in amino acids: CASSESRHGNTIYF. The CDR3 bases are TGTGCCAGCAGTGAATCCAGGCATGGAAACACCATATATTTT.

This clonotype has a handful of counts. The chain is built from TRBV15 and TRBJ2-5; D could derive from TRBD1 or TRBD2 (6 bases each). CDR1 and CDR2 (germline): LNHNV, YYDKDF (reference sequence). The CDR3 sequence is 15 residues long. The V end lost 1 base, the J end lost 4 bases, and 13 bases lay between the germline ends. The CDR3 sequence is CATSRAGGRTETQYF. The CDR3 DNA sequence: TGTGCCACCAGCAGAGCCGGGGGCAGGACAGAGACCCAGTACTTC. The variable domain in full, completed from reference TRBV15 and TRBJ2-5, reads DAMVIQNPRYQVTQFGKPVTLSCSQTLNHNVMYWYQQKSSQAPKLLFHYYDKDFNNEADTPDNFQSRRPNTSFCFLDIRSPGLGDTAMYLCATSRAGGRTETQYFGPGTRLLVL.

The V gene is TRBV2, the J gene TRBJ1-2, with 7 bases identical to TRBD1. From germline, CDR1 is SNHLY and CDR2 FYNNEI. This CDR3 comprises 16 residues. The trim removed 4 bases at V and 8 bases at J, leaving 16 bases unmatched. CDR3 DNA sequence: TGTGCCAGCAGTGTCCGGGACAGCCTCTTAACTAGCGGCTACACCTTC. It yields the protein CASSVRDSLLTSGYTF.

J is TRBJ1-5 and V is TRBV19; D is possibly TRBD1 (5 bases). Trimming shortened V by 7 bases and J by 8 bases, and 18 bases separated the two germline ends. The germline gives CDR1 LNHDA, CDR2 SQIVND (reference sequence). This CDR3 is built from 14 residues. The CDR3 here is CASNKQGEFEPQHF. DNA for the CDR3: TGTGCCAGTAATAAGCAGGGAGAATTTGAGCCCCAGCATTTT.

The V and J genes are TRBV5-4 and TRBJ2-5; D gene uncertain. CDR3 size: 13 residues. CDR1 is SGHNT, CDR2 YYREEE, per germline (reference sequence). V lost 4 bases to trimming and J lost 3 bases, with 10 bases between them. Here the CDR3 DNA reads TGTGCCAGCAGCCGTACAGAGAAAGAGACCCAGTACTTC. It codes for CASSRTEKETQYF.

In this sample, this clonotype turned up a few times. The chain links TRBV27 to TRBJ1-6, with 10 bases matching TRBD1. Germline V gene sequence: CDR1 MNHEY, CDR2 SMNVEV (reference sequence). The V gene end was trimmed by 4 bases and the J gene end by 10 bases; junction bases not matched to a gene: 7. The CDR3 is made up of 15 amino acids. CDR3 nucleotide sequence: TGTGCCAGCAGTTATTCGGACAGGGGGGGATCACCCCTCCACTTT. Translation: CASSYSDRGGSPLHF.

This chain uses TRBV2 with TRBJ1-1; the D gene is possibly TRBD1 (6 bases). This CDR3 spans 14 amino acids. Trimming cost V 6 bases and J 3 bases, with 14 bases left between them. CDR1 and CDR2 from the germline V gene are SNHLY and FYNNEI. CDR3 coding DNA: TGTGCCAGCAGCGTTCTAAGGGGGGACACTGAAGCTTTCTTT. Translation gives CASSVLRGDTEAFF. Full variable domain (outside the CDR3, taken from reference TRBV2 and TRBJ1-1): EPEVTQTPSHQVTQMGQEVILRCVPISNHLYFYWYRQILGQKVEFLVSFYNNEISEKSEIFDDQFSVERPDGSNFTLKIRSTKLEDSAMYFCASSVLRGDTEAFFGQGTRLTVV.

There are a few counts of this clonotype. V gene TRBV29-1 combines with J gene TRBJ1-2, with 10 bases fitting TRBD1. In germline, CDR1 is SQVTM, CDR2 ANQGSEA. The CDR3 is 12 residues long. Unmatched junction bases numbered 2, after V lost 7 bases and J lost 3 bases. CDR3 sequence reads: CSGGQGDYGYTF. CDR3 in DNA: TGCAGCGGAGGACAGGGGGACTATGGCTACACCTTC.

This clonotype turned up a few times. The chain employs TRBV11-2 and TRBJ1-2; a weak D match, TRBD1 (6 bases). From germline, CDR1 is SGHAT and CDR2 FQNNGV. Trimming took off 6 bases at V and 3 bases at J, with 20 bases between the two ends. The length of the CDR3 is 16 residues. This CDR3 is CASRARQDPRDYGYTF. In DNA, the CDR3 is TGTGCCAGCAGAGCTCGACAGGACCCTCGGGACTATGGCTACACCTTC. Using reference TRBV11-2 and TRBJ1-2 for the parts outside the CDR3, the full variable domain is EAGVAQSPRYKIIEKRQSVAFWCNPISGHATLYWYQQILGQGPKLLIQFQNNGVVDDSQLPKDRFSAERLKGVDSTLKIQPAKLEDSAVYLCASRARQDPRDYGYTFGSGTRLTVV.

CDR3 sequence reads: CSARDRVSNTEAFF. CDR3 in DNA: TGCAGTGCTAGAGACAGGGTCTCGAACACTGAAGCTTTCTTT. The genes are TRBV20-1 and TRBJ1-1; D is possibly TRBD1 (5 bases). The V gene lost 0 bases and the J gene lost 1 base, with 9 bases spanning the gap. CDR3 length: 14 amino acids. Per germline, CDR1 DFQATT and CDR2 SNEGSKA (reference sequence).

This clonotype has a handful of counts. The rearrangement joins TRBV7-3 to TRBJ2-7; either TRBD1 or TRBD2 may fit D (5 bases each). Trimming cost V 5 bases and J 7 bases, with 21 bases left between them. Germline CDR1 reads SGHTA; CDR2 reads FQGTGA. The CDR3 is made up of 15 amino acids. CDR3 nucleotides: TGTGCCAGCAGCCCAGCCGGGACGGTTGGTGGGGAGCAGTACTTC. This encodes CASSPAGTVGGEQYF.

CDR3 DNA: TGTGCCAGCAGCTTAGTCGGGACTAGCGGGGGGTTCTACAATGAGCAGTTCTTC. Translated: CASSLVGTSGGFYNEQFF. The rearrangement joins TRBV11-2 to TRBJ2-1, with 15 bases identical to TRBD2. Germline CDR1 reads SGHAT; CDR2 reads FQNNGV. Trimming removed 1 base from V and 3 bases from J; junction bases left unmatched: 4. This CDR3 has 18 residues.

V and J are TRBV6-1 and TRBJ2-3; TRBD2 matches 7 bases. V lost 4 bases to trimming and J lost 2 bases; unmatched junction nucleotides: 3. Germline assignment: CDR1 MNHNS and CDR2 SASEGT. There are 14 residues in the CDR3. CDR3 sequence: CASSAGGTTDTQYF. Here the CDR3 DNA reads TGTGCCAGCAGTGCGGGGGGAACCACAGATACGCAGTATTTT.

The rearrangement joins TRBV27 to TRBJ1-4; perhaps TRBD1 as D (5 bases). The CDR3 loop spans 13 amino acids. Trimming took off 4 bases at V and 7 bases at J, with 10 bases between the two ends. CDR1 is MNHEY, CDR2 SMNVEV, per germline (reference sequence). The CDR3 bases are TGTGCCAGCAGTTGGGGCGCGCTTGAAAAACTGTTTTTT. It is translated as CASSWGALEKLFF.

This clonotype was recorded once. The chain employs TRBV21-1 and TRBJ1-5. TRBV21-1 is noted as a pseudogene. The CDR3 covers 17 residues. The CDR3 sequence: CASSKPCGDGGNQPQHF. In DNA form, the CDR3 reads TGTGCCAGCAGCAAACCGTGCGGGGATGGCGGGAATCAGCCCCAGCATTTT.

This clonotype was detected a few times. The chain links TRBV19 to TRBJ1-5; maybe TRBD1 (5 bases). CDR3 size: 16 residues. V was trimmed by 7 bases and J by 6 bases, leaving 22 bases between them. Germline V gene data show CDR1 as LNHDA and CDR2 as SQIVND (reference sequence). CDR3 nucleotides: TGTGCCAGTACCCAAGGGACCTCCCGGGGCGGTCAGCCCCAGCATTTT. Protein: CASTQGTSRGGQPQHF.

This clonotype was seen more than once but under ten times. The V and J genes are TRBV6-5 and TRBJ2-3, with 7 positions matching TRBD2. This CDR3 has 16 residues. V was clipped by 2 bases and J by 0 bases; unmatched bases: 5. CDR1 MNHEY and CDR2 SVGAGI come from the germline V gene. DNA of the CDR3: TGTGCCAGCAGTTACGGAGCGGGGTCGAGCACAGATACGCAGTATTTT. Residues: CASSYGAGSSTDTQYF.

The gene calls are TRBV27 and TRBJ2-2; maybe TRBD2 (6 bases). Germline V CDR1 and CDR2: MNHEY, SMNVEV (reference sequence). This CDR3 is 14 amino acids long. V was trimmed by 4 bases and J by 4 bases, leaving 10 bases between them. The CDR3 DNA reads TGTGCCAGCAGTTATGGGGGGATCACCGGGGAGCTGTTTTTT. Its translation: CASSYGGITGELFF.

This sequence joins TRBV10-1 and TRBJ2-2, with D unclear. V was shortened by 11 bases and J by 4 bases, with 20 bases between the two germline ends. Germline loops: CDR1 WNHNN, CDR2 SYGVQD (reference sequence). CDR3 length: 15 amino acids. For the CDR3, the DNA is TGCGCCGTACCCACGGGCCTCGCATCCACCGGGGAGCTGTTTTTT. Amino acids: CAVPTGLASTGELFF.

This clonotype has a handful of counts. The CDR3 nucleotides read TGTGCCAGCAGGGTGGTCGCGGGAGGCGAGCAGTACTTC. It codes for CASRVVAGGEQYF. V and J are TRBV6-1 and TRBJ2-7, with 8 bases lining up with TRBD2. The CDR3 consists of 13 residues. Losses at the gene ends were 6 bases for V and 6 bases for J; bases not matched to a gene: 7. From germline, CDR1 is MNHNS and CDR2 SASEGT.

This chain connects TRBV6-5 to TRBJ1-2, with 8 bases identical to TRBD1. Germline V gives CDR1 MNHEY, CDR2 SVGAGI. The length of the CDR3 is 15 residues. V shed 2 bases, J shed 3 bases, and the junction held 5 bases outside the gene matches. CDR3 protein: CASSYETGAYYGYTF. The CDR3 region has the DNA TGTGCCAGCAGTTACGAGACAGGGGCATACTATGGCTACACCTTC.

The rearrangement uses TRBV6-1 and TRBJ2-2; unclear D gene. The CDR3 length is 14 residues. Germline V gene lookup returns CDR1 MNHNS and CDR2 SASEGT. The ends were cut back, 7 bases at V and 4 bases at J, with 13 bases in the middle. The CDR3 here is CASIALLSTGELFF. The CDR3, as DNA: TGTGCCAGCATAGCCCTGCTTTCCACCGGGGAGCTGTTTTTT.

V gene TRBV11-2 combines with J gene TRBJ2-1; the match to TRBD1 covers 8 bases. J lost 6 bases, V lost 8 bases, and 15 bases had no gene match. Germline V gives CDR1 SGHAT, CDR2 FQNNGV. This CDR3 comprises 16 residues. CDR3 in DNA: TGTGCCAGCCGTCCTCCGGACAGGGCGTTTCTCAATGAGCAGTTCTTC. Amino acids: CASRPPDRAFLNEQFF.